This T cell receptor (beta chain) is from a study of graft-versus-host responses after intestinal transplantation. As for the study in general: Each patient got anti-thymocyte globulin induction, then tacrolimus and steroids for approximately three years. General study findings and limits: There were GvH clones found in recipient marrow, and some of them appeared first in ileum or blood.

There are 18 residues in the CDR3. V was pared by 7 bases and J by 2 bases, with 16 bases of the junction left unmatched. Germline assignment: CDR1 SNHLY and CDR2 FYNNEI. This clone was observed once. What it binds is unknown. Measured with immunoSEQ multiplex PCR; TCRdb has only the in-frame clones, and not every one. The sample carries over 45,000 clones, 94% recorded once. The chain couples TRBV2 to TRBJ2-2; 7 positions agree with TRBD1. This sequence originates from a human donor who was the organ donor for an intestinal transplant. This material consisted of unstimulated CD4+ T cells sorted from spleen or lymph node cells, taken before transplant. CDR3 nucleotides: TGTGCCAGCACTAAGACAGGGTTTTCCTCACCTAACACCGGGGAGCTGTTTTTT. As protein: CASTKTGFSSPNTGELFF.